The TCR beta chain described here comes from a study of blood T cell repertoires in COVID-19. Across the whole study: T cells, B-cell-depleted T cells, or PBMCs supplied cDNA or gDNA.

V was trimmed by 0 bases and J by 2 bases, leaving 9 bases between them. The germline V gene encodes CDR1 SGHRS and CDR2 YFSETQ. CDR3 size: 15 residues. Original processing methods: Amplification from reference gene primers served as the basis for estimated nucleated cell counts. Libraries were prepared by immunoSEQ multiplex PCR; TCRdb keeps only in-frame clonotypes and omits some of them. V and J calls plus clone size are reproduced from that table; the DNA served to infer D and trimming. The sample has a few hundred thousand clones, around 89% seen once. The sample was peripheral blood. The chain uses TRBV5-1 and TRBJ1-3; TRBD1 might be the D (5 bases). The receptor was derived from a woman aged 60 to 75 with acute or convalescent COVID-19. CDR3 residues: CASSLDPGTGNTIYF. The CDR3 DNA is TGCGCCAGCAGCTTGGATCCAGGGACTGGAAACACCATATATTTT.